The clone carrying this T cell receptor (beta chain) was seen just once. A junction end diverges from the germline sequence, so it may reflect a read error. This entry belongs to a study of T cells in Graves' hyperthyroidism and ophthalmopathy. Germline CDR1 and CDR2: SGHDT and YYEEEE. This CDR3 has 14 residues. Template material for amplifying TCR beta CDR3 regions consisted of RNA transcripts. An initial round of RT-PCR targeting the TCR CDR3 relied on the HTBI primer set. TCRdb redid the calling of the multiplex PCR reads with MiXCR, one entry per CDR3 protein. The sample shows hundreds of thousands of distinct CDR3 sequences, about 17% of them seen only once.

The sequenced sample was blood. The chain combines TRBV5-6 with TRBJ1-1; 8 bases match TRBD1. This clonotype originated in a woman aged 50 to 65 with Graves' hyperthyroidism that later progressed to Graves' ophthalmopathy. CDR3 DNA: TGTGCCAGCAGCCCCCTGGAGAAGACAGGGGAGGCTCTCTTT. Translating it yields CASSPLEKTGEALF.